Following are 27 T cell receptor beta chains from one sample sequenced in a study of blood T cells in healthy people across ages. A second PCR, run for about 7 to 12 cycles, used a sample-barcoded 5' primer plus a J-beta primer mix. TCRdb itself ran the 5' RACE reads through MiXCR, one entry per CDR3 protein. The sample contains 600,000 to 1,000,000 distinct CDR3 sequences, 58% of which appear only once. The sample taken for sequencing was blood. The origin of the receptors is a man aged 30 to 45 in good health.

This clonotype came up once. The genes are TRBV7-6 and TRBJ2-1, with D hard to call. Trimming removed 5 bases at V and 0 bases at J, with 14 bases between. CDR3 length: 16 amino acids. CDR1 SGHVS and CDR2 FNYEAQ come from the germline V gene. CDR3 sequence reads: CASSPETAASYNEQFF. The CDR3 region has the DNA TGTGCCAGCAGCCCGGAAACGGCAGCCTCCTACAATGAGCAGTTCTTC.

The sample holds a few counts of this clonotype. The V gene is TRBV7-9, the J gene TRBJ2-7; 12 nucleotides agree with TRBD2. Germline V lookup: CDR1 SEHNR, CDR2 FQNEAQ (reference sequence). The CDR3 consists of 15 residues. With 1 base clipped from V and 7 bases from J, the junction kept 5 bases outside the gene matches. The CDR3 DNA sequence: TGTGCCAGCAGCTTAGTGCTAGCGGGAGGGGAGGAGCAGTACTTC. This encodes CASSLVLAGGEEQYF. Using reference TRBV7-9 and TRBJ2-7 for the parts outside the CDR3, the full variable domain is DTGVSQNPRHKITKRGQNVTFRCDPISEHNRLYWYRQTLGQGPEFLTYFQNEAQLEKSRLLSDRFSAERPKGSFSTLEIQRTEQGDSAMYLCASSLVLAGGEEQYFGPGTRLTVT.

This sequence joins TRBV6-6 and TRBJ2-1, with D perhaps matching TRBD1 (6 bases). The CDR3 runs 14 residues. Per the germline V gene, CDR1 is MNHNY and CDR2 is SVGAGI (reference sequence). Trimming cost V 10 bases and J 3 bases, with 16 bases left between them. The CDR3 reads CATHRDTYYNEQFF. The CDR3 DNA reads as TGTGCCACCCACCGGGACACCTACTACAATGAGCAGTTCTTC.

In its sample, this clonotype was seen a few times. The chain links TRBV5-1 to TRBJ2-5, with D tentatively TRBD1 or TRBD2 (5 bases each). V lost 2 bases and J 4 bases, leaving 18 bases between the germline ends. The CDR3 has 16 amino acids. Germline CDR1 SGHRS, CDR2 YFSETQ. The CDR3 loop reads CASSLPRQRVGETQYF. CDR3 nucleotides: TGCGCCAGCAGCTTACCTCGACAGAGGGTAGGAGAGACCCAGTACTTC.

This chain links TRBV14 with TRBJ2-1; 9 nucleotides line up with TRBD1. The length of the CDR3 is 15 residues. The V gene's germline CDR1 is SGHDN and CDR2 FVKESK. With 4 bases clipped from V and 4 bases from J, the junction kept 5 bases outside the gene matches. Here the CDR3 reads CASSPRQGVYNEQFF. The CDR3 nucleotides read TGTGCCAGCAGCCCGAGACAGGGGGTATACAATGAGCAGTTCTTC.

The chain uses TRBV7-2 and TRBJ2-1; 7 nucleotides agree with TRBD2. Germline V gene sequence: CDR1 SGHTA, CDR2 FQGNSA. The CDR3 covers 15 residues. Unmatched junction bases numbered 3, after V lost 4 bases and J lost 0 bases. CDR3 DNA: TGTGCCAGCAGCTGGGGACTATTCTCCTACAATGAGCAGTTCTTC. Residues: CASSWGLFSYNEQFF.

V gene TRBV15 combines with J gene TRBJ2-1; 8 nucleotides match TRBD1. Trimming took 1 base from V and 6 from J; bases not matched to a gene: 5. The CDR3 spans 15 residues. CDR1 and CDR2 from the germline V gene are LNHNV and YYDKDF (reference sequence). The CDR3 DNA is TGTGCCACCAGCAGAGTCAGGGGGCGAAGCAATGAGCAGTTCTTC. Translation gives CATSRVRGRSNEQFF.

The chain recombines TRBV12-3 or TRBV12-4 with TRBJ2-1, with 7 bases aligning to TRBD1. J lost 14 bases, V lost 6 bases, and 13 bases had no gene match. This CDR3 comprises 13 residues. The CDR3: CASSHTRDSQEFF. As DNA, the CDR3 is TGTGCCAGCAGCCATACCCGGGACAGCCAGGAGTTCTTC.

This clonotype was seen a handful of times. The V and J genes are TRBV29-1 and TRBJ2-3, with D perhaps TRBD1 (5 bases). Trimming removed 4 bases from V and 4 bases from J, with 12 bases in between. This CDR3 region has 13 residues. Germline lookup yields CDR1 SQVTM and CDR2 ANQGSEA. CDR3 sequence reads: CSVGWGRADTQYF. CDR3 DNA: TGCAGCGTTGGTTGGGGCAGGGCAGATACGCAGTATTTT.

The chain couples TRBV10-3 to TRBJ2-7; D might be TRBD2 (6 bases). The CDR3 length is 13 residues. The germline gives CDR1 ENHRY, CDR2 SYGVKD. Trimming shortened V by 7 bases and J by 6 bases, and 16 bases separated the two germline ends. CDR3 protein: CAITSGPTCEQYF. The CDR3 DNA reads as TGTGCCATCACGAGCGGGCCAACCTGCGAGCAGTACTTC.

V gene TRBV11-2 combines with J gene TRBJ2-6, with D uncertain. The CDR3 contains 15 residues. V shed 3 bases and J shed 2 bases, with 8 bases lying between them. Germline CDR1 is SGHAT and CDR2 is FQNNGV. The CDR3 DNA follows: TGTGCCAGCAGCTTGATGGCGGCTGGGGCCAACGTCCTGACTTTC. This gives the protein CASSLMAAGANVLTF.

The CDR3, as DNA: TGTGCCAGCAGCCTCAACCGACTAAGCACAGATACGCAGTATTTT. It specifies CASSLNRLSTDTQYF. V and J are TRBV11-2 and TRBJ2-3; perhaps TRBD2 as D (5 bases). CDR3 length: 15 residues. Germline lookup yields CDR1 SGHAT and CDR2 FQNNGV. With 5 bases removed from V and 0 bases from J, the gap between germline ends came to 12 bases.

A few counts support this clonotype. The V and J genes are TRBV4-2 and TRBJ2-7, with a tentative D call TRBD2 (7 bases). The CDR3 loop spans 15 amino acids. V was shortened by 4 bases and J by 3 bases, with 16 bases between the two germline ends. Germline loops: CDR1 LGHNA, CDR2 YNFKEQ. This CDR3 is CASSPGSGTLYEQYF. In DNA form, the CDR3 reads TGTGCCAGCAGCCCTGGGAGCGGGACACTCTACGAGCAGTACTTC.

This clonotype was seen only a few times. J is TRBJ2-7 and V is TRBV18; D unresolved. Trimming pared 4 bases from V and 2 bases from J, leaving 9 bases between. Germline-derived CDR1 and CDR2 are KGHSH and LQKENI. There are 13 residues in the CDR3. The CDR3 loop is CASSRTDAYEQYF. The CDR3 DNA follows: TGTGCCAGCTCACGGACGGATGCCTACGAGCAGTACTTC.

The sample holds a few counts of this clonotype. The CDR3 DNA sequence: TGCGCCAGCAGCTCCGGGACACTTGGGGCCAACGTCCTGACTTTC. Translated, it gives CASSSGTLGANVLTF. The rearrangement joins TRBV5-1 to TRBJ2-6, with D maybe TRBD1 (6 bases). CDR1 is SGHRS and CDR2 is YFSETQ in the germline V gene. Trimming removed 3 bases at V and 3 bases at J, with 10 bases between. The CDR3 totals 15 residues.

This chain links TRBV28 with TRBJ2-1, with a tentative D call TRBD2 (5 bases). Trimming took off 5 bases at V and 3 bases at J, with 14 bases between the two ends. Germline CDR1 is MDHEN and CDR2 is SYDVKM. This CDR3 is 15 amino acids long. CDR3 nucleotides: TGTGCCAGCAGTGTTGTAGGGAGTCACTACAATGAGCAGTTCTTC. It translates to CASSVVGSHYNEQFF.

The chain recombines TRBV12-3 or TRBV12-4 with TRBJ2-1, with 11 bases matching TRBD1. J was trimmed by 12 bases and V by 8 bases; bases with no gene match: 12. This CDR3 is built from 14 residues. The CDR3 DNA reads TGTGCCAGCCAAGGACAGGGGGCGCAAAGATGGCAGTTCTTC. Translating it yields CASQGQGAQRWQFF.

J is TRBJ1-4 and V is TRBV2; D is possibly TRBD1 (5 bases). V gave up 8 bases and J gave up 5 bases, with 12 bases separating them. Germline CDR1 is SNHLY and CDR2 is FYNNEI. CDR3 length: 13 amino acids. The CDR3 is CASEGPSNEKLFF. CDR3 nucleotides: TGTGCCAGCGAGGGGCCTTCGAATGAAAAACTGTTTTTT.

The rearrangement joins TRBV20-1 to TRBJ2-5; D gene unclear. V was shortened by 4 bases and J by 3 bases, with 18 bases between the two germline ends. The CDR3 spans 15 residues. Germline V gene lookup returns CDR1 DFQATT and CDR2 SNEGSKA (reference sequence). Here the CDR3 DNA reads TGCAGTGCTATTCAGCTAACGAGTTCAAAAGAGACCCAGTACTTC. This encodes CSAIQLTSSKETQYF.

This clonotype has more than one count but fewer than ten. The chain couples TRBV7-2 to TRBJ2-1, with D uncertain. The length of the CDR3 is 11 residues. The V gene's germline CDR1 is SGHTA and CDR2 FQGNSA. Trimming pared 5 bases from V and 15 bases from J, leaving 14 bases between. The CDR3 loop reads CASSPLGPVFF. DNA of the CDR3: TGTGCCAGCAGCCCCTTGGGTCCGGTGTTCTTC.

This clonotype was seen a few times. This chain connects TRBV29-1 to TRBJ2-5; 9 positions match TRBD2. CDR3 length equals 14 residues. Per germline, CDR1 SQVTM and CDR2 ANQGSEA. V shed 4 bases and J 11 bases; nucleotides not matched to a gene: 14. CDR3 sequence (DNA): TGCAGCGTTGTTTTTAACCTAGCGGGGAATGAGCAGTACTTC. Translating it yields CSVVFNLAGNEQYF.

V gene TRBV18 combines with J gene TRBJ2-6, with TRBD1 as a possible D gene (7 bases). The CDR3 extends over 15 amino acids. Deletions cut 6 bases from V and 6 bases from J, with 15 bases between. CDR1 and CDR2 from the germline V gene are KGHSH and LQKENI. CDR3 protein: CASSPDREVANVLTF. The CDR3 DNA follows: TGTGCCAGCTCCCCAGACAGGGAGGTGGCCAACGTCCTGACTTTC.

The V gene is TRBV7-2, the J gene TRBJ1-5, with D maybe TRBD1 (6 bases). CDR1 is SGHTA and CDR2 is FQGNSA in the germline V gene. The CDR3 loop spans 16 amino acids. Trimming removed 5 bases from V and 7 bases from J, with 21 bases in between. The CDR3 sequence is CASSPRGGAREQPQHF. The DNA of the CDR3 is TGTGCCAGCAGCCCTCGTGGGGGGGCGCGGGAACAGCCCCAGCATTTT.

This clonotype was detected a few times. This sequence joins TRBV9 and TRBJ2-7; 9 bases fit TRBD1. The CDR3 runs to 15 residues. CDR1 and CDR2 from the germline V gene are SGDLS and YYNGEE. Trimming at V came to 4 bases and at J to 4 bases, leaving 9 bases not matched to a gene. In DNA, the CDR3 is TGTGCCAGCAGCACAACAGGGGGCATAGGGTACGAGCAGTACTTC. Translated: CASSTTGGIGYEQYF. Drawing the rest from reference TRBV9 and TRBJ2-7, the complete variable domain is DSGVTQTPKHLITATGQRVTLRCSPRSGDLSVYWYQQSLDQGLQFLIQYYNGEERAKGNILERFSAQQFPDLHSELNLSSLELGDSALYFCASSTTGGIGYEQYFGPGTRLTVT.

The chain recombines TRBV27 with TRBJ2-7; 7 nucleotides line up with TRBD2. Germline V lookup: CDR1 MNHEY, CDR2 SMNVEV (reference sequence). The CDR3 spans 15 residues. The V gene end was trimmed by 5 bases and the J gene end by 0 bases; junction bases not matched to a gene: 7. The CDR3: CASSPAAGSSYEQYF. CDR3 nucleotides: TGTGCCAGCAGTCCCGCAGCGGGGAGCTCCTACGAGCAGTACTTC.

The chain couples TRBV7-9 to TRBJ1-2, with no clear D. Between the trimmed V and J ends, which lost 5 bases and 13 bases, there was a span of 20 bases. The CDR3 spans 13 residues. Germline V lookup: CDR1 SEHNR, CDR2 FQNEAQ (reference sequence). As DNA, the CDR3 is TGTGCCAGCAGCCTCCCTCAATCGGACGGGCCCACCTTC. Its protein is CASSLPQSDGPTF.

This clonotype was recorded a few times. The chain links TRBV25-1 to TRBJ2-5; D unclear. Germline CDR1 reads MGHDK; CDR2 reads SYGVNS. V was pared by 1 base and J by 3 bases, with 9 bases between. The CDR3 loop spans 14 amino acids. The CDR3 here is CASSESALKETQYF. CDR3 DNA sequence: TGTGCCAGCAGTGAATCCGCGCTTAAAGAGACCCAGTACTTC.